This TCR beta chain was sequenced in a study of cytomegalovirus exposure and HLA in healthy donors. Overall study: A prior study identified 90 million to 120 million unique TCR beta sequences from around 180 million T cells. Broader study findings: It was taken for granted in presence/absence analyses that sequencing depth across donors was roughly uniform. Later analysis revealed greater clonal expansion in HLA-associated TCR beta chains than in equally common others. V- and J-gene trimming of TCR beta was linked (in a later analysis) to a missense DCLRE1C variant.

In its sample, this clone was seen many times. Its antigen is as yet unknown. Losses at the gene ends were 4 bases for V and 7 bases for J; bases not matched to a gene: 5. The CDR3 sequence is 14 residues long. The germline V gene encodes CDR1 MGHRA and CDR2 YSYEKL. The primer mix had 60 Vbeta and 13 Jbeta primers. The method was immunoSEQ multiplex PCR; TCRdb's version includes in-frame clones alone and lacks a portion of them. The table lists more than 75,000 clones, 74% of them singletons. The TCR sequence derives from a woman aged 45-65 years in good health and CMV-seropositive. The sample comprised PBMCs. The chain joins TRBV4-1 to TRBJ2-7; TRBD2 agrees at 12 bases. Written as DNA, the CDR3 is TGCGCCAGCAGCCCTAGCGGGAGGGCCTGGGAGCAGTACTTC. Translated: CASSPSGRAWEQYF.